This entry concerns a single T cell receptor (beta chain). The antigen remains undetermined. This record comes from a study of graft-versus-host responses after intestinal transplantation. Background on the study: Recipients across the board were started on anti-thymocyte globulin induction, then kept on tacrolimus and steroids for two to four years.

Clones were sequenced by immunoSEQ multiplex PCR, and TCRdb holds only the in-frame ones, with some missing. The sample lists about 3,400 clones, about 94% seen once, with around 1.3% in the top ten. Points from the study as a whole: Recipient marrow showed GvH clones, some seen first in ileum or blood. Early declines in HvG clones that occurred post-transplant were associated with peak circulating GvH clone levels.

Sequencing was performed on PBMCs, taken 11 days after intestinal transplantation. The receptor was isolated from a human patient who received an intestinal transplant, so some T cells may come from the graft donor.

CDR3 sequence reads: CASSGRVATHHHNSPLHF. The CDR3 coding sequence is TGTGCCAGCAGTGGACGGGTAGCTACACATCATCATAATTCACCCCTCCACTTT. V is TRBV21-1 and J is TRBJ1-6. TRBV21-1 is listed as a pseudogene. This CDR3 comprises 18 residues.